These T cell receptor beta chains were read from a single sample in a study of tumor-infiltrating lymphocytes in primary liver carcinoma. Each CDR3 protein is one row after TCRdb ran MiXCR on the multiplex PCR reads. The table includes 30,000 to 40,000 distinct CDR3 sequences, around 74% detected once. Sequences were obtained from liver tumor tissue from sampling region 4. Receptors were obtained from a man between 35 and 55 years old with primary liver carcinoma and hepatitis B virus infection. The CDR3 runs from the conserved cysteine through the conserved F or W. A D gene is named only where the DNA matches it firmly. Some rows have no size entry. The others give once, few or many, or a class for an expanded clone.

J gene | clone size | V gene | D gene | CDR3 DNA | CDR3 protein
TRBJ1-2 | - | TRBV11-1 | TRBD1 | TGTGCCACCAACCACGACAGGGGGGCGAACTATGGCTACACCTTC | CATNHDRGANYGYTF
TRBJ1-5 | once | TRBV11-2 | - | TGTGCCAGCAGCCCAGTTAGGGGATGGGTCCCAGATACGCAGCATTTT | CASSPVRGWVPDTQHF
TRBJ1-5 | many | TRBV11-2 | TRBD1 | TGTGCCAGCAGCTTGACGGGACAGCCTAATCAGCCCCAGCATTTT | CASSLTGQPNQPQHF
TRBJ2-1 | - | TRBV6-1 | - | TGTGCCAGCGTTCCGTCGTACAATGGGCAGTTCTTC | CASVPSYNGQFF
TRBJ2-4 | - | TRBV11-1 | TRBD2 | TGTGCCAGTATCTTTCCCGGGAATAGCGGGACTAAAAACATTCAGTACTTC | CASIFPGNSGTKNIQYF
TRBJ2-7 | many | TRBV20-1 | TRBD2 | TGCAGTGCCGAGGGCGGGAGGGCCTACGAGCAGTACTTC | CSAEGGRAYEQYF
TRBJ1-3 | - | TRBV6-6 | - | TGTGCCGGCAGTCCCGGGGGGGACGCTGGAAACACCATATATTTT | CAGSPGGDAGNTIYF
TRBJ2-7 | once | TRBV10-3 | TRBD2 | TGTGCTATCAGGGCTCCCCCCTGGACTAGCCTTACGTCTGGCAAGCAGTACTTC | CAIRAPPWTSLTSGKQYF
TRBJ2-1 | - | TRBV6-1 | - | TGTACGAGCACCGAGGGGCAAGGGGCCCACAATGAGCAGTTCTTC | CTSTEGQGAHNEQFF
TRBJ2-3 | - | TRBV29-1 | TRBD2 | TGCAGCGTTGAGGGGCGGGAGGTTACAGATACACAGTATTTT | CSVEGREVTDTQYF
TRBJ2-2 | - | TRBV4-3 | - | TGTGCCAGCAGCCAAACCACTAGCAGACATACGAACACCGGGGAACTGTTTTTT | CASSQTTSRHTNTGELFF
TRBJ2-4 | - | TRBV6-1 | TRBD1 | TGTGCCAGCAGTGTCACAGGGGGGTTTGGCGAAAACATTCAGTACTTC | CASSVTGGFGENIQYF
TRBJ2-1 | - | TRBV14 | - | TGTGCCAGCAGTGCCGTAGTGGGATGGGTAAACAATGAGCAGTCATTC | CASSAVVGWVNNEQSF
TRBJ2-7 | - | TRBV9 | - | TGTGTCAGCAGCGTAGGAGGGGGAGGCTACGAGCAGTACTTC | CVSSVGGGGYEQYF
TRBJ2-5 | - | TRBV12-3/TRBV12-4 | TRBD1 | TGTACCAGCGCTCAGGGACAGTACCAAGAGGCCCAGTACTTC | CTSAQGQYQEAQYF
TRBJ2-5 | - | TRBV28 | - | TGTACCAGCCGCCGACAAGGCCCAGAGACCCAATACTTC | CTSRRQGPETQYF
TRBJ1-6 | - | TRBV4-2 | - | TGTGTCAGCAGCCAAGCGACAGGTTCTACCTCTCCCCTCCACTTT | CVSSQATGSTSPLHF
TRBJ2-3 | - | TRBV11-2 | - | TGTGCCAGTAGCCCCCCGTGCCTGGCAGATACGCAGTATTTT | CASSPPCLADTQYF
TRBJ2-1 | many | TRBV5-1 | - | TGCGCCAGCAGCTCAGTCCAAGACAATGAGCAGTTCTTC | CASSSVQDNEQFF
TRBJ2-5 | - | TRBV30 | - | TGTGCCATGAGTAAGAGATCAGGGGAGACCCAGTACTTC | CAMSKRSGETQYF
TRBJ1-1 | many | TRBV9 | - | TGTGCCAGCAGCGTAAGGGATCTGAACACTGAAGCTTTCTTT | CASSVRDLNTEAFF
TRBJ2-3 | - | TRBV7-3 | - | TGTGCCCGCAGCCTCGGGGCTTTTAGCACGGATACGCAGTATTTT | CARSLGAFSTDTQYF
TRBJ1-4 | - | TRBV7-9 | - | TGTGCCAGCAGCTTAGGGCTAACTATTGAAAAACTGTTTTTT | CASSLGLTIEKLFF
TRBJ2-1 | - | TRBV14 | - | TGTGCCAGCAGTGCCATAGTGGGATTGGTAAACAATGAGCAGTTCTTC | CASSAIVGLVNNEQFF
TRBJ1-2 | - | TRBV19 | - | TGTGCCAGTAGCGCTACCGGGACTGGAGGTGGCTACACCTTC | CASSATGTGGGYTF
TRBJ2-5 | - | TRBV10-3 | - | TGTGCCATCAGTGTGTCAGGGGAGACCCAGTACTTC | CAISVSGETQYF
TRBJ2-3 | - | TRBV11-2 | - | TGCGCCAGCAGCGAGGCCTCACAGAGACTAGGGGTCACAGATACGCAGTATTTT | CASSEASQRLGVTDTQYF
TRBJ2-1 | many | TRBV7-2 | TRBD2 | TGTGCCAGCAGTACGACTAGCGTCCATGAGCAGTTCTTC | CASSTTSVHEQFF
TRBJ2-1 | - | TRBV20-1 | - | TGCAGTGCTAGACCAGGGATAGGGGACAATGAGCAGTTCTTC | CSARPGIGDNEQFF
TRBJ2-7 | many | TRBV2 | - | TGTGCCAGCTGTGAAGCGCTTCAGGCTACTTTC | CASCEALQATF
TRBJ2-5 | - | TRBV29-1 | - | TGCAGCTTTAGGACAACATCGTTCCAAGAGGCCCAGTACTTC | CSFRTTSFQEAQYF
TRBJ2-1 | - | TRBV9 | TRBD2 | TGTGCCAGCAGCCCCTTACCAGCGGGAGGCCACGATGAGCAGCTCTTC | CASSPLPAGGHDEQLF
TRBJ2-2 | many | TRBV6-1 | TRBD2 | TGTGCCAGCAAATATACTAGCGGGAGACGGACCGGGGAGCTGTTTTTT | CASKYTSGRRTGELFF
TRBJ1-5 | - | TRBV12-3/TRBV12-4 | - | TGTGCCAGCAGGCAGACAGGTCTACCAGATCCGCTCCAGCATTTT | CASRQTGLPDPLQHF
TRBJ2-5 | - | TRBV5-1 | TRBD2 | TGCGCCAGCAGTTTCATAGCGGGAGAAGAGACCCAGTACTTC | CASSFIAGEETQYF
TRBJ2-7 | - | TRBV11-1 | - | TGTGCCAGCATGGGAAAGCGATCCTACGAGCAGTGCTTC | CASMGKRSYEQCF
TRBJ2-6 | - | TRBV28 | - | TGTGCAAGCAGCCGTTCTTTGGGGGGCGCTGGGGCCAACATCCTGACTTTC | CASSRSLGGAGANILTF
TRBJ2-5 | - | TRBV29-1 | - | TGTAGCGTTCTGGAGAACCATGAGACCCAGTACTTC | CSVLENHETQYF
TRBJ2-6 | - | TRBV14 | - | TGTGCCAGCAGCCTACGATGGACAGTACTCCTCTCTGGGGCCAACGTCCTGACTTTC | CASSLRWTVLLSGANVLTF